The rows below give T cell receptor beta chains drawn from one sample of a study of blood T cell repertoires in COVID-19. Clones were read by immunoSEQ multiplex PCR, and TCRdb kept only the in-frame ones, dropping some. Among some 58,000 clones listed, 90% were seen once. The sample comprised peripheral blood. These receptors were obtained from a middle-aged man with acute or convalescent COVID-19. Each CDR3 is given with its conserved first and last residue.

>TRBV19|TRBJ2-2
CASSLSGGSRSTGELFF
>TRBV5-1|TRBJ2-7
CASSLETGNSYEQYF
>TRBV4-1|TRBJ1-2
CASSQDPDNYGYTF
>TRBV27|TRBJ2-6
CASSSTDSSGANVLTF
>TRBV19|TRBJ1-1
CASSILRNTEAFF
>TRBV11-2|TRBJ2-2
CASSFRGRTTGELFF
>TRBV18|TRBJ2-7
CASSAGQGSSYEQYF
>TRBV12-5|TRBJ2-1
CASGLRGSSYNEQFF
>TRBV15|TRBJ1-4
CATRAGSGREKLFF
>TRBV27|TRBJ1-6
CASSLGGNSPLHF
>TRBV5-4|TRBJ2-5
CASSLARTGSMRETQYF
>TRBV5-1|TRBJ2-5
CASSLGVAGVKETQYF
>TRBV24-1|TRBJ2-5
CATSASGERRETQYF
>TRBV19|TRBJ2-5
CASSIGPGGAQYF
>TRBV19|TRBJ2-7
CASSPQTGFEYEQYF
>TRBV18|TRBJ1-1
CASSPAFTGNTEAFF
>TRBV10-3|TRBJ2-2
CAIRASGPPGNTGELFF
>TRBV18|TRBJ2-7
CASSPQGGSEGQYF
>TRBV2|TRBJ2-1
CASSERGSGSYNEQFF
>TRBV5-1|TRBJ1-4
CASSTGTSDEKLFF
>TRBV5-4|TRBJ2-5
CASSFNSFQETQYF
>TRBV5-1|TRBJ1-2
CASSPMTVNYGYTF
>TRBV2|TRBJ1-2
CASSEAGVGYTF
>TRBV5-1|TRBJ1-2
CASSLGGGEYGYTF
>TRBV5-4|TRBJ2-1
CASSRLLAGAVDEQFF
>TRBV19|TRBJ1-2
CASSIGSDYGYTF
>TRBV29-1|TRBJ1-5
CSVGGQVNQPQHF
>TRBV5-4|TRBJ2-1
CASTPGGRIYNEQFF
>TRBV4-3|TRBJ2-3
CASSQGRADSTDTQYF
>TRBV11-3|TRBJ2-7
CASGTVAYEQYF
>TRBV11-3|TRBJ2-5
CASSLGGVGETQYF
>TRBV7-9|TRBJ1-1
CASSFNQGDTEAFF
>TRBV5-6|TRBJ1-2
CASSKNRDRGLANYGYTF
>TRBV29-1|TRBJ1-6
CSVSGGSDSPLHF
>TRBV12-3/TRBV12-4|TRBJ1-5
CASRRTGVGPQHF
>TRBV5-1|TRBJ2-7
CASSLGTSFYEQYF
>TRBV7-6|TRBJ1-2
CASSPGTATNYGYTF
>TRBV2|TRBJ2-7
CASSEGPPEQYF
>TRBV19|TRBJ1-2
CASSIDLATYGYTF
>TRBV6-6|TRBJ2-3
CASSYSTSGTDTQYF
>TRBV5-1|TRBJ2-7
CASSSRGPSSYEQYF
>TRBV5-4|TRBJ2-1
CASSRSGSSYNEQFF
>TRBV4-1|TRBJ1-1
CASSQATSENTEAFF
>TRBV9|TRBJ2-2
CASAPGTANTGELFF
>TRBV2|TRBJ2-3
CAGGTGNKFAGGTDTQYF
>TRBV6-2/TRBV6-3|TRBJ2-2
CASSRSGQTNTGELFF
>TRBV28|TRBJ2-3
CASSSRLANTQYF
>TRBV19|TRBJ1-2
CASSIKRSPDYGYTF
>TRBV6-2/TRBV6-3|TRBJ2-7
CASSGGRNSPSYEQYF
>TRBV7-2|TRBJ2-4
CASSLRRLEAGGRGKYF
>TRBV7-3|TRBJ2-1
CASSSPGSLPDEQFF
>TRBV10-2|TRBJ2-1
CASSALTLAAGGLGEQFF
>TRBV7-2|TRBJ1-4
CASSLGGRDEKLFF